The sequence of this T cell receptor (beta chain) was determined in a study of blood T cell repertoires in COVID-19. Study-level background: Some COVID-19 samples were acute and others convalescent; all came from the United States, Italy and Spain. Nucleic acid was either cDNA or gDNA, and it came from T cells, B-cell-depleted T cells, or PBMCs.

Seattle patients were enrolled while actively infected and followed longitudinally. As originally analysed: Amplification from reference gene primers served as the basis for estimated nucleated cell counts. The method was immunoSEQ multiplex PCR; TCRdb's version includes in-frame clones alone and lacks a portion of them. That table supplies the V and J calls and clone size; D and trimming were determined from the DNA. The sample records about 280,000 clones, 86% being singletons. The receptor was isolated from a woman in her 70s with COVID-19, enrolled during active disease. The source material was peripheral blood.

This chain's CDR3 is CASSPGGHTEAFF. CDR3 sequence (DNA): TGCGCCAGCTCACCAGGGGGGCACACTGAAGCTTTCTTT. The J gene is TRBJ1-1, the V gene TRBV10-2; 7 bases map to TRBD1. The V segment lost 8 bases and the J segment 3 bases; nucleotides outside the gene matches: 6. The CDR3 spans 13 residues. Germline CDR1 reads WSHSY; CDR2 reads SAAADI.